The next 9 T cell receptor beta chains were all read from a single sample in a study of immune cell composition in non-small cell lung cancer. This table comes from immunoSEQ multiplex PCR, and its TCRdb copy is limited to in-frame clones, with some not included. The sample lists approximately 3,800 clones; approximately 79% were seen once. The source material was lung tumor tissue. The receptor source for this set is a human donor with non-small cell lung cancer.

The genes are TRBV11-3 and TRBJ2-7; D possibly corresponds to TRBD2 (5 bases). There are 15 residues in the CDR3. Germline-derived CDR1 and CDR2 are SGHNT and YENEEA. The ends were cut back, 5 bases at V and 3 bases at J, with 17 bases in the middle. CDR3 region: CASSPLGGRRYEQYF. The DNA of the CDR3 is TGTGCCAGCAGCCCTTTAGGAGGTAGGCGCTACGAGCAGTACTTC. The variable domain in full, with the rest retrieved from reference TRBV11-3 and TRBJ2-7, is EAGVVQSPRYKIIEKKQPVAFWCNPISGHNTLYWYLQNLGQGPELLIRYENEEAVDDSQLPKDRFSAERLKGVDSTLKIQPAELGDSAVYLCASSPLGGRRYEQYFGPGTRLTVT.

The chain employs TRBV6-5 and TRBJ2-5; TRBD1 agrees at 9 bases. The DNA end lines up better with TRBJ2-7; the J call may be wrong. The CDR3 is 15 residues long. In germline, CDR1 is MNHEY, CDR2 SVGAGI. As DNA, the CDR3 is TGTGCCAGCAGTTCGCCGGGACAGGGTCGCTACGAGCAGTACTTC. Its translation is CASSSPGQGRYEQYF.

The V and J genes are TRBV11-2 and TRBJ2-7; 11 bases are a match to TRBD1. Germline-derived CDR1 and CDR2 are SGHAT and FQNNGV. Germline trimming cut 2 bases from V and 5 bases from J; bases unmatched to any gene: 8. There are 16 residues in the CDR3. CDR3 sequence (DNA): TGTGCCAGCAGCTTATCCCGGACAGGGGGCATGCACGAGCAGTACTTC. Translated: CASSLSRTGGMHEQYF.

In its sample, this clone was seen once. The chain uses TRBV19 and TRBJ1-3; TRBD1 aligns across 9 bases. The CDR3 length is 15 residues. Germline lookup yields CDR1 LNHDA and CDR2 SQIVND (reference sequence). The V and J ends lost 5 bases and 3 bases, in that order; junction bases with no gene match: 5. CDR3 nucleotides: TGTGCCAGTAGTCCTCGGACAGGGGTTGGAAACACCATATATTTT. Encoded protein: CASSPRTGVGNTIYF. The full variable domain, rest sourced from reference TRBV19 and TRBJ1-3, is DGGITQSPKYLFRKEGQNVTLSCEQNLNHDAMYWYRQDPGQGLRLIYYSQIVNDFQKGDIAEGYSVSREKKESFPLTVTSAQKNPTAFYLCASSPRTGVGNTIYFGEGSWLTVV.

The chain links TRBV5-8 to TRBJ2-1; TRBD2 agrees at 13 bases. CDR3 length equals 17 residues. With 0 bases clipped from V and 6 bases from J, the junction kept 6 bases outside the gene matches. The V gene's germline CDR1 is SGHTS and CDR2 YDEGEE. CDR3 sequence: CASSLGSGTSGINEQFF. DNA for the CDR3: TGTGCCAGCAGCTTGGGCTCCGGGACTAGCGGGATCAATGAGCAGTTCTTC.

V usage is TRBV5-1 and J usage is TRBJ2-1; D possibly corresponds to TRBD2 (6 bases). The CDR3 is made up of 16 amino acids. The germline gives CDR1 SGHRS, CDR2 YFSETQ. V was clipped by 0 bases and J by 8 bases, with 18 bases between them. The CDR3 sequence: CASSLAAPGGLHEQFF. CDR3 sequence (DNA): TGCGCCAGCAGCTTGGCGGCTCCCGGGGGTTTACATGAGCAGTTCTTC.

J is TRBJ2-7 and V is TRBV6-5, with D perhaps TRBD2 (6 bases). CDR1 MNHEY and CDR2 SVGAGI come from the germline V gene. V was cut by 3 bases and J by 9 bases, with 15 bases left in between. The CDR3 loop spans 13 amino acids. CDR3 DNA sequence: TGTGCCAGCAGTTATACCCGGGAGTCTTTGCAGTACTTC. As protein: CASSYTRESLQYF.

The rearrangement links TRBV7-3 to TRBJ1-2; TRBD1 matches 9 bases. Germline CDR1 reads SGHTA; CDR2 reads FQGTGA. Trimming cost V 5 bases and J 4 bases; bases outside gene matches: 8. CDR3 length: 15 amino acids. The CDR3 DNA reads TGTGCCAGCAGCCCAGGGACAGGGTTTACCTATGGCTACACCTTC. Encoded protein: CASSPGTGFTYGYTF. The variable domain in full, completed from reference TRBV7-3 and TRBJ1-2, reads GAGVSQTPSNKVTEKGKYVELRCDPISGHTALYWYRQSLGQGPEFLIYFQGTGAADDSGLPNDRFFAVRPEGSVSTLKIQRTERGDSAVYLCASSPGTGFTYGYTFGSGTRLTVV.

The chain couples TRBV5-4 to TRBJ2-7; maybe TRBD1 (6 bases). In germline, CDR1 is SGHNT, CDR2 YYREEE (reference sequence). V was shortened by 0 bases and J by 6 bases, with 10 bases between the two germline ends. The CDR3 length is 13 residues. For the CDR3, the DNA is TGTGCCAGCAGCTTGGACCAGGGGAGCGAGCAGTACTTC. It encodes CASSLDQGSEQYF.